One and the same sample provided the 11 T cell receptor beta chains below, sequenced in a study of blood T cell repertoires in COVID-19. The protocol was immunoSEQ multiplex PCR, while the TCRdb copy is restricted to in-frame clones and leaves out a portion. The profile shows 75,000 to 80,000 clones, 65% to 90% of them singletons. The sample comprised peripheral blood. The receptors were sampled from a human donor in a cohort sampled during active COVID-19.

This chain connects TRBV28 to TRBJ1-2, with 8 bases identical to TRBD1. Germline V lookup: CDR1 MDHEN, CDR2 SYDVKM. The CDR3 consists of 15 residues. The V and J ends lost 3 bases and 5 bases, in that order; junction bases with no gene match: 8. CDR3 sequence reads: CASSFPPGTGYGYTF. The CDR3 nucleotides are TGTGCCAGCAGTTTTCCCCCCGGGACAGGATATGGCTACACCTTC.

The chain couples TRBV19 to TRBJ1-5, with 8 bases identical to TRBD1. The CDR3 is 15 residues long. After removal of 7 bases from V and 5 bases from J, the junction contained 10 bases not matched to a gene. Germline CDR1 reads LNHDA; CDR2 reads SQIVND (reference sequence). The CDR3 bases are TGTGCCAGTACCTCGACAGGGGATATAGATCAGCCCCAGCATTTT. Translating it yields CASTSTGDIDQPQHF.

The chain joins TRBV12-3 or TRBV12-4 to TRBJ2-7; D not certain. CDR3 length equals 13 residues. V lost 3 bases to trimming and J lost 0 bases, with 6 bases between them. CDR3 sequence reads: CASSLGSSYEQYF. The DNA for the CDR3 is TGTGCCAGCAGTTTGGGCAGCTCCTACGAGCAGTACTTC.

This chain links TRBV7-2 with TRBJ1-4; no reliable D call. Trimming took off 2 bases at V and 5 bases at J, with 3 bases between the two ends. In germline, CDR1 is SGHTA, CDR2 FQGNSA. The CDR3 has 12 amino acids. As DNA, the CDR3 is TGTGCCAGCAGCTTATCGAATGAAAAACTGTTTTTT. Translated, it gives CASSLSNEKLFF.

This chain connects TRBV5-1 to TRBJ2-1; 10 nucleotides match TRBD2. Trimming took 2 bases from V and 8 from J; bases not matched to a gene: 4. Looked up from germline, CDR1 is SGHRS and CDR2 is YFSETQ. This CDR3 comprises 14 residues. The CDR3, as DNA: TGCGCCAGCAGCTTCACTAGCGGGAATGATGAGCAGTTCTTC. The encoded protein is CASSFTSGNDEQFF.

CDR3 protein: CASSPQLGHLSGANVLTF. The CDR3 DNA reads TGTGCCAGCAGTCCACAACTGGGCCACCTCTCTGGGGCCAACGTCCTGACTTTC. This chain joins TRBV6-6 and TRBJ2-6; D gene unclear. The V end was cut by 5 bases, the J end by 0 bases, with 17 bases between. CDR1 is MNHNY, CDR2 SVGAGI, per germline (reference sequence). CDR3 size: 18 residues.

J is TRBJ2-7 and V is TRBV7-8, with 9 bases lining up with TRBD2. The CDR3 totals 14 residues. The V and J ends lost 2 bases and 6 bases, in that order; junction bases with no gene match: 5. Germline V gene data show CDR1 as SGHVS and CDR2 as FQNEAQ. CDR3 sequence: CASSLRAGGGEQYF. CDR3 sequence (DNA): TGTGCCAGCAGCTTAAGAGCGGGAGGCGGCGAGCAGTACTTC.

V gene TRBV10-3 combines with J gene TRBJ2-1; 12 bases map to TRBD2. CDR1 ENHRY and CDR2 SYGVKD come from the germline V gene. V shed 0 bases and J 3 bases; nucleotides not matched to a gene: 15. The CDR3 extends over 21 amino acids. DNA for the CDR3: TGTGCCATCAGTGAGTCTGGGTTGGGAACTAGCGGGAGGTTAGGCTACAATGAGCAGTTCTTC. As protein: CAISESGLGTSGRLGYNEQFF.

This chain connects TRBV5-1 to TRBJ2-7; TRBD1 matches 7 bases. This CDR3 is built from 15 residues. Germline CDR1 and CDR2: SGHRS and YFSETQ. V trimming: 3 bases; J trimming: 2 bases; junction bases outside the gene matches: 8. DNA for the CDR3: TGCGCCAGCAGCTGGGACCCCGGGACAGCCTACGAGCAGTACTTC. It codes for CASSWDPGTAYEQYF.

This clone was observed a few times. The rearrangement uses TRBV5-4 and TRBJ1-4, with a tentative D call TRBD1 (6 bases). V gave up 3 bases and J gave up 7 bases, with 16 bases separating them. Germline CDR1 is SGHNT and CDR2 is YYREEE (reference sequence). CDR3 size: 15 residues. The CDR3 spells CASSSIQGFGEKLFF. The CDR3, as DNA: TGTGCCAGCAGCTCTATACAGGGCTTTGGTGAAAAACTGTTTTTT.

V gene TRBV5-3 combines with J gene TRBJ2-2, with 9 bases that match TRBD1. TRBV5-3 is an open reading frame whose function is uncertain. J was trimmed by 4 bases and V by 5 bases; bases with no gene match: 9. The CDR3 loop spans 16 amino acids. The DNA for the CDR3 is TGTGCCAGAAGAACAGGGACAGGGAAGGGCACCGGGGAGCTGTTTTTT. Protein sequence: CARRTGTGKGTGELFF.